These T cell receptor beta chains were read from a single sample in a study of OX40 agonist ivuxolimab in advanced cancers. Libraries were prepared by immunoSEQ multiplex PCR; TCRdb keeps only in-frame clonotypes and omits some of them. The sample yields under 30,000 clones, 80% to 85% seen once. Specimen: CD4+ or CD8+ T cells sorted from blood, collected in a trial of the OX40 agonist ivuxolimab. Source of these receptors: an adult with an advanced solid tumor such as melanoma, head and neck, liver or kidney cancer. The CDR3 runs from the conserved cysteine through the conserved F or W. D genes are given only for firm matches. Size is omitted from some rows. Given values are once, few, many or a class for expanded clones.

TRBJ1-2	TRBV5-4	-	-	CASSLRQASFANYGYTF	TGTGCCAGCAGCTTGCGGCAGGCTAGTTTTGCTAACTATGGCTACACCTTC
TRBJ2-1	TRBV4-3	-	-	CASSQAPDPSSYNEQFF	TGCGCCAGCAGCCAAGCCCCAGATCCGTCCTCCTACAATGAGCAGTTCTTC
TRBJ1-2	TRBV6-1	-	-	CASSYSQGGYGYTF	TGTGCCAGCTCCTACTCCCAGGGAGGCTATGGCTACACCTTC
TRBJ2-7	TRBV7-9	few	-	CALRALDRAYEQYF	TGTGCCCTTCGGGCCTTGGACAGAGCCTACGAGCAGTACTTC
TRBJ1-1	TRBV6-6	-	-	CASGPDHTEAFF	TGTGCCAGTGGCCCGGACCACACTGAAGCTTTCTTT
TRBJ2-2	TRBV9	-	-	CASMGLGGVTGELFF	TGTGCCAGCATGGGGTTAGGCGGAGTCACCGGGGAGCTGTTTTTT
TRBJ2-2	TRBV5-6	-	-	CASSLERAGELFF	TGTGCCAGCAGCTTGGAACGTGCCGGGGAGCTGTTTTTT
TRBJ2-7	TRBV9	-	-	CASSVGGSYEQYF	TGTGCCAGCAGCGTAGGGGGCTCCTACGAGCAGTACTTC
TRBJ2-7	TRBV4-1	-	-	CASSQVYGTKAEQYF	TGCGCCAGCAGCCAAGTTTATGGGACCAAGGCCGAGCAGTACTTC
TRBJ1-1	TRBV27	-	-	CASSLGGGTEAFF	TGTGCCAGCAGTCTGGGGGGCGGGACTGAAGCTTTCTTT
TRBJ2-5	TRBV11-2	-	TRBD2	CASSLAGGWQETQYF	TGTGCCAGCAGCCTAGCGGGGGGGTGGCAAGAGACCCAGTACTTC
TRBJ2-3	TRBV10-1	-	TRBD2	CASSESGDYPDTQYF	TGCGCCAGCAGTGAGTCCGGGGACTACCCAGATACGCAGTATTTT
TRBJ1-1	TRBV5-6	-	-	CASSFSGTRTEAFF	TGTGCCAGCAGCTTCTCCGGGACACGCACTGAAGCTTTCTTT
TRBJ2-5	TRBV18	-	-	CASSPPGETQYF	TGTGCCAGCTCACCACCGGGGGAGACCCAGTACTTC
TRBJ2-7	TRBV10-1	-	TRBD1	CASSEGQGSYEQYF	TGCGCCAGCAGTGAGGGACAGGGATCTTACGAGCAGTACTTC
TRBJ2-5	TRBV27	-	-	CASSLVGFETQYF	TGTGCCAGCAGTTTAGTAGGGTTCGAGACCCAGTACTTC
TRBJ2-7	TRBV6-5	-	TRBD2	CASRPSGEGYEQYF	TGTGCCAGCAGACCCAGCGGGGAAGGCTACGAGCAGTACTTC
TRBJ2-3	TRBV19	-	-	CASSILGGTDTQYF	TGTGCCAGTAGTATTTTGGGGGGCACAGATACGCAGTATTTT
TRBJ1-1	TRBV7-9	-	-	CASSLAGVLGAEAFF	TGTGCCAGCAGCTTGGCGGGTGTGTTAGGGGCTGAAGCTTTCTTT
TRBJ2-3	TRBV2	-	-	CASTFSAGHTDTQYF	TGTGCCAGCACATTTTCGGCAGGGCACACAGATACGCAGTATTTT
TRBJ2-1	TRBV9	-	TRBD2	CASSVVSGGSNEQFF	TGTGCCAGCAGCGTAGTGAGCGGGGGGAGCAATGAGCAGTTCTTC
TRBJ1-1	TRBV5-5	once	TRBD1	CASSFTGTGRAMNTEAFF	TGTGCCAGCAGCTTCACCGGGACAGGAAGGGCCATGAACACTGAAGCTTTCTTT